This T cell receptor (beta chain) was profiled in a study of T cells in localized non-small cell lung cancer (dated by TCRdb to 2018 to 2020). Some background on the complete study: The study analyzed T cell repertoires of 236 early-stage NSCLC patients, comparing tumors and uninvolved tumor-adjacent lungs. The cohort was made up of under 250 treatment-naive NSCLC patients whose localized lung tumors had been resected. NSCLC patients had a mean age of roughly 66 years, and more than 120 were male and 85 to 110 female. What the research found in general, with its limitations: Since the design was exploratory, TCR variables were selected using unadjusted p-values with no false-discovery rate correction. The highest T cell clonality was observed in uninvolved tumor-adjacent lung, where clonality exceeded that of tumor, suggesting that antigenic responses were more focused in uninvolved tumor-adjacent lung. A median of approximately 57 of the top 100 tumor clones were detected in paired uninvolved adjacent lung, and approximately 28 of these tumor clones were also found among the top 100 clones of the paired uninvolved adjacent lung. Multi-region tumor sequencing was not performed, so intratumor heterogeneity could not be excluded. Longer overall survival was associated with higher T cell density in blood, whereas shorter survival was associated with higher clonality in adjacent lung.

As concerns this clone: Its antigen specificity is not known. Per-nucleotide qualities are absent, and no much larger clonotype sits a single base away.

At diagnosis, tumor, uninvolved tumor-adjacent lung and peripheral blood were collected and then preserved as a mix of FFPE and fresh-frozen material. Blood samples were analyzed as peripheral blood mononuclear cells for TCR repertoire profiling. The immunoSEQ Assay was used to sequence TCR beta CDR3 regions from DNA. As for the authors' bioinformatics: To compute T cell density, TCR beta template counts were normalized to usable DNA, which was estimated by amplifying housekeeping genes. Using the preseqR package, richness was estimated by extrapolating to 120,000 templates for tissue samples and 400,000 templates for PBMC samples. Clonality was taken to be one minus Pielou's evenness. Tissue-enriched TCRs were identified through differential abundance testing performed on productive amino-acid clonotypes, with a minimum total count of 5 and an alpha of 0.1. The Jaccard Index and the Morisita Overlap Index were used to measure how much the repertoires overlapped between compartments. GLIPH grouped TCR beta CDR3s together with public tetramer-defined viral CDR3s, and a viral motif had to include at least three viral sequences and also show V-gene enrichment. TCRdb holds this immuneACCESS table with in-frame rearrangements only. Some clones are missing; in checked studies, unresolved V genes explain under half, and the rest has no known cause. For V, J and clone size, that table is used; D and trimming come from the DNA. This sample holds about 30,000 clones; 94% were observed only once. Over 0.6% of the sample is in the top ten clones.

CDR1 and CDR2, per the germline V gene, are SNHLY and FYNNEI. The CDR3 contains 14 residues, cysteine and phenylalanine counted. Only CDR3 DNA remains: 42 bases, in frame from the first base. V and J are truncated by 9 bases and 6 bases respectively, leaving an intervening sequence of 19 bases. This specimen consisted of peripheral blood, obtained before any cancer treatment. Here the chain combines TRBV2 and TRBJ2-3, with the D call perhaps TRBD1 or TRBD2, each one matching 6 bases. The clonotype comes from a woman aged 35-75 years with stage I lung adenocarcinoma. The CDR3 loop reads CASTTQPGADTQYF. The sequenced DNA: TGTGCCAGTACGACCCAACCGGGGGCTGATACGCAGTATTTT.